This T cell receptor (beta chain) is drawn from a study of blood T cell repertoires in COVID-19. Overall study context: Samples came from the United States, Italy and Spain, spanning acute and convalescent COVID-19. The cDNA or gDNA used as material had been derived from T cells, B-cell-depleted T cells, or PBMCs.

In its sample, this clone was seen once. Repertoires were generated with immunoSEQ multiplex PCR, while TCRdb's copy carries only in-frame clones and drops some. The sample lists approximately 480,000 clones; 89% were seen once. The germline V gene encodes CDR1 SGHNT and CDR2 YYREEE (reference sequence). V was shortened by 4 bases and J by 5 bases, with 11 bases between the two germline ends. The CDR3 has 13 residues. The sample consisted of peripheral blood. This receptor was taken from a man between 18 and 35 years old with COVID-19, enrolled during active disease. The J gene is TRBJ2-3, the V gene TRBV5-4, with D unresolved. CDR3 bases: TGTGCCAGCAGCCTAGTAGACGAAGATACGCAGTATTTT. It codes for CASSLVDEDTQYF.